One TCR beta chain is described in this entry. The antigen remains unidentified. The sample originates from a study of blood T cells in healthy people across ages. As for the study in general: The capture of about one barcoded beta molecule per two T cells was achieved by template switching.

Study-level results: The long-lived group displayed more naive CD4+ cells, plus higher diversity, than the aged donors did.

CDR3 length: 16 residues. Between the trimmed V and J ends, which lost 1 base and 1 base, there was a span of 12 bases. From germline, CDR1 is SGHAT and CDR2 FQNNGV. Next came a second PCR, run for about 6 to 12 cycles, which used a sample-barcoded 5' primer along with a J-beta primer mix. The authors tagged each cDNA molecule using a template-switch adaptor with 12 random nucleotides. TCRdb analysed the 5' RACE reads with MiXCR anew, one entry per CDR3 protein. The sample lists roughly 680,000 distinct CDR3 sequences, 20% to 25% occurring once. The specimen was blood. The TCR comes from a man between 70 and 80 years old in good health. The V and J genes are TRBV11-2 and TRBJ2-3; D is undetermined. CDR3 DNA sequence: TGTGCCAGCAGCTTAGTTGGAGCCCTACGCACAGATACGCAGTATTTT. Encoded protein: CASSLVGALRTDTQYF. The full variable domain, in which reference TRBV11-2 and TRBJ2-3 provide the parts outside the CDR3, is EAGVAQSPRYKIIEKRQSVAFWCNPISGHATLYWYQQILGQGPKLLIQFQNNGVVDDSQLPKDRFSAERLKGVDSTLKIQPAKLEDSAVYLCASSLVGALRTDTQYFGPGTRLTVL.